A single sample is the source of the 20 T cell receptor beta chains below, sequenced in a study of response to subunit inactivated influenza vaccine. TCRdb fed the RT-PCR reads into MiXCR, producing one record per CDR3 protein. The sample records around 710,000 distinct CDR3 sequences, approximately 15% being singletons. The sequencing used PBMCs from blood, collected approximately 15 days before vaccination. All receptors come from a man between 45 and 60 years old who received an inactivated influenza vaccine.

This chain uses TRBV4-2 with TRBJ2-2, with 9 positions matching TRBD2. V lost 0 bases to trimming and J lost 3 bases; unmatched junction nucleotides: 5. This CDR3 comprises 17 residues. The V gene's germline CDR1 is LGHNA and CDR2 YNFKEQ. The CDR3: CASSQDRLAEYTGELFF. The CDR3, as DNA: TGTGCCAGCAGCCAAGATCGACTAGCGGAATACACCGGGGAGCTGTTTTTT.

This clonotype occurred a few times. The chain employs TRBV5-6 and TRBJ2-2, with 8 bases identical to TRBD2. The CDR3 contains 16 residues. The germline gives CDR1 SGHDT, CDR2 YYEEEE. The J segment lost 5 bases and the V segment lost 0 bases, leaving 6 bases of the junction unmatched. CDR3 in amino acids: CASSLVRGGRTGELFF. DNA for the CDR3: TGTGCCAGCAGCTTGGTTCGGGGGGGTCGAACCGGGGAGCTGTTTTTT.

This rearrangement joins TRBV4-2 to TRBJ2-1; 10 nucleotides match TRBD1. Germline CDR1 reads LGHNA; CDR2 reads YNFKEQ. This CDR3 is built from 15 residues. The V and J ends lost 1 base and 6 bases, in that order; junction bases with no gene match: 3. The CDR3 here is CASSQGTGGGNEQFF. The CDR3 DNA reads TGTGCCAGCAGCCAAGGGACAGGGGGGGGCAATGAGCAGTTCTTC.

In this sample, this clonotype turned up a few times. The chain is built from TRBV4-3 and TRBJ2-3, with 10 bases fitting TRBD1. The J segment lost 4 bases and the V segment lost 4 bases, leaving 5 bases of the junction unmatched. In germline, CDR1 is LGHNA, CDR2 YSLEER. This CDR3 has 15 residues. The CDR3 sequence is CASSREGTGADTQYF. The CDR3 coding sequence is TGCGCCAGCAGCCGAGAGGGGACAGGGGCAGATACGCAGTATTTT.

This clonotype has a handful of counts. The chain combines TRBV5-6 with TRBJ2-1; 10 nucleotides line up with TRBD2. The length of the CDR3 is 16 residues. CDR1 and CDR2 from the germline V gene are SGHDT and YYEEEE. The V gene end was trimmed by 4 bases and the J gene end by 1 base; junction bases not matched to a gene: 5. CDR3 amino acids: CASSPTSGISYNEQFF. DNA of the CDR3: TGTGCCAGCAGCCCTACTAGCGGGATTTCCTACAATGAGCAGTTCTTC.

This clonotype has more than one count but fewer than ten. The CDR3 DNA reads as TGCAGTGGACACGCTAGCGGGAGCTTGGGCACAGATACGCAGTATTTT. Its translation is CSGHASGSLGTDTQYF. The gene calls are TRBV20-1 and TRBJ2-3; TRBD2 matches at 10 bases. The CDR3 loop spans 16 amino acids. Trimming cost V 7 bases and J 1 base; bases outside gene matches: 11. Looked up from germline, CDR1 is DFQATT and CDR2 is SNEGSKA (reference sequence).

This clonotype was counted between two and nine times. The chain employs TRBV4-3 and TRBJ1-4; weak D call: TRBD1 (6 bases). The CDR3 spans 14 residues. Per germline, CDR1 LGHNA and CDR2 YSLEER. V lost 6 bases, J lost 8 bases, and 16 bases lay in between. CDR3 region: CASSRQASGEKLFF. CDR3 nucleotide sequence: TGCGCCAGCAGTCGACAGGCTTCGGGGGAAAAACTGTTTTTT.

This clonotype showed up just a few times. This CDR3 is CASSLGGTGTGQETQYF. Written as DNA, the CDR3 is TGCGCCAGCAGCCTCGGTGGAACCGGGACAGGGCAAGAGACCCAGTACTTC. This rearrangement joins TRBV5-1 to TRBJ2-5, with 9 bases that match TRBD1. This CDR3 spans 17 amino acids. J gave up 2 bases and V 4 bases, and 12 bases lay outside the gene matches. Germline CDR1 reads SGHRS; CDR2 reads YFSETQ.

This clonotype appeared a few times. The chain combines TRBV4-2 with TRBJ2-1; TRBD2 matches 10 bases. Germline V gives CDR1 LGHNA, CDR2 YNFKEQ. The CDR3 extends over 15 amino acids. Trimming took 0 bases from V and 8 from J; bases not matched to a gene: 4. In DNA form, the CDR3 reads TGTGCCAGCAGCCAAGAAGCGGGGGGGCGGGATGAGCAGTTCTTC. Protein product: CASSQEAGGRDEQFF.

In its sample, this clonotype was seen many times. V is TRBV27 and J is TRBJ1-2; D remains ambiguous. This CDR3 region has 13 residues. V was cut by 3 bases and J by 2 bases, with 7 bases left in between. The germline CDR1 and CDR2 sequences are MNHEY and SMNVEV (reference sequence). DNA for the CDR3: TGTGCCAGCAGTTTCGACGTCAACTATGGCTACACCTTC. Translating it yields CASSFDVNYGYTF.

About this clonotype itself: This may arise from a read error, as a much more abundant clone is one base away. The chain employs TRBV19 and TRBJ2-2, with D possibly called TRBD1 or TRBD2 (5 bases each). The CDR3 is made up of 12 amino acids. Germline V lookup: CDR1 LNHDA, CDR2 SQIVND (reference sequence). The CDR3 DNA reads TGTGCCAGTAGTATTTCCGGGGCTTCGCTGTCTTTT. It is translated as CASSISGASLSF.

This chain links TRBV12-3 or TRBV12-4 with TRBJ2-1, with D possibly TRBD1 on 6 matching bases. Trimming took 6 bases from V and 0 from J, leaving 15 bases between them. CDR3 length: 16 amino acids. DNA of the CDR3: TGTGCCAGCAGCCGAAGGACAGCCAGCTCCTACAATGAGCAGTTCTTC. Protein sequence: CASSRRTASSYNEQFF.

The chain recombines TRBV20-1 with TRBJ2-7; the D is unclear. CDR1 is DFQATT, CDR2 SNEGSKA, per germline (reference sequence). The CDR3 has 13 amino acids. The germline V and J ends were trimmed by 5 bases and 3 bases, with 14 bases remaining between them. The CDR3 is CSALGGRNYEQYF. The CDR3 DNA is TGCAGTGCTCTCGGCGGCAGAAACTACGAGCAGTACTTC.

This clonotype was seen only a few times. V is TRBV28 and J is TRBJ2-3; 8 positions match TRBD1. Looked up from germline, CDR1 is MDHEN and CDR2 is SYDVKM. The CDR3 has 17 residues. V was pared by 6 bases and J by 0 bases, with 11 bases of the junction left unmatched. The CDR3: CASSTERTGTSTDTQYF. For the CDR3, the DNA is TGTGCCAGCAGCACTGAGCGGACAGGGACTAGCACAGATACGCAGTATTTT.

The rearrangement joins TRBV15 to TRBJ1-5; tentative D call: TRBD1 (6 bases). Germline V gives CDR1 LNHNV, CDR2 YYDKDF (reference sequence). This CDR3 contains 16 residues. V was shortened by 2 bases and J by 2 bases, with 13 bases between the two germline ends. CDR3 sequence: CATSRNRATRNQPQHF. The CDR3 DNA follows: TGTGCCACCAGCAGAAACAGGGCTACGCGCAATCAGCCCCAGCATTTT.

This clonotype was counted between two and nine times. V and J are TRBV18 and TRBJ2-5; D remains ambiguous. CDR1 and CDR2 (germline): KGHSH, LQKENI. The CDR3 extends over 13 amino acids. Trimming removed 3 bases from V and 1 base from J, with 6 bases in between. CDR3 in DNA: TGTGCCAGCTCACCTTCAGTCCAAGAGACCCAGTACTTC. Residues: CASSPSVQETQYF.

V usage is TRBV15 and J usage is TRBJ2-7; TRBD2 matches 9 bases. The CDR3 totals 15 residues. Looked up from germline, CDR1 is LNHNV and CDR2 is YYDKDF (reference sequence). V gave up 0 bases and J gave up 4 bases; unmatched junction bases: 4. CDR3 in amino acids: CATSREGGGVYEQYF. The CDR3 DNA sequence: TGTGCCACCAGCAGAGAAGGCGGGGGGGTTTACGAGCAGTACTTC.

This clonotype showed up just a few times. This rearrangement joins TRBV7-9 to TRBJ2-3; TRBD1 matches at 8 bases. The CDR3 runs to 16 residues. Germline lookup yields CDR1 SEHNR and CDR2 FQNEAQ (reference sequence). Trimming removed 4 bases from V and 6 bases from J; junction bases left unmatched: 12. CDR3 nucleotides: TGTGCCAGCAGCTCGATGGACAGGGAACTTATGGATACGCAGTATTTT. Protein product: CASSSMDRELMDTQYF.

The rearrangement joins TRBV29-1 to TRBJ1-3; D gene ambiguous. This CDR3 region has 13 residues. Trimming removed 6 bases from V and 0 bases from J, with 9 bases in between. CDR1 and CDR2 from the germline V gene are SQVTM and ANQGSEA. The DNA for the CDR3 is TGCAGCGTGGCGCTGAACTCTGGAAACACCATATATTTT. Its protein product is CSVALNSGNTIYF.

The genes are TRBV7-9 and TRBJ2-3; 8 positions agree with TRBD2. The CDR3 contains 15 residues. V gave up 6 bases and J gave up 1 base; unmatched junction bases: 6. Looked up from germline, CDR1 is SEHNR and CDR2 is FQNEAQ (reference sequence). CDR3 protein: CASRPTSGRTDTQYF. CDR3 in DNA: TGTGCCAGCAGGCCCACTAGCGGTCGCACAGATACGCAGTATTTT.